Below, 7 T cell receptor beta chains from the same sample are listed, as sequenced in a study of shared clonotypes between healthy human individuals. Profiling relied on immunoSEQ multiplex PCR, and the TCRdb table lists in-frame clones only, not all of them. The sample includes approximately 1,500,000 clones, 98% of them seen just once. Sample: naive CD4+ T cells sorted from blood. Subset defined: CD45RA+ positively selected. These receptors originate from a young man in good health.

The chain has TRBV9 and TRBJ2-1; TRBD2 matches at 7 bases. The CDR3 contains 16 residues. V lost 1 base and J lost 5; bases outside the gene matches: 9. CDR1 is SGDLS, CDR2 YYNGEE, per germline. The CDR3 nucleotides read TGTGCCAGCAGCGTAAGCCTCCGGCGGGAGCACAATGAGCAGTTCTTC. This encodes CASSVSLRREHNEQFF.

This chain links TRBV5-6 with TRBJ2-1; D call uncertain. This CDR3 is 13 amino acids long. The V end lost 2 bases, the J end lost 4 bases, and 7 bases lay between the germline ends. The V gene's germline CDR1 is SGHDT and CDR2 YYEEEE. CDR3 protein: CASSFTNYNEQFF. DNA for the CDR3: TGTGCCAGCAGCTTCACAAATTACAATGAGCAGTTCTTC.

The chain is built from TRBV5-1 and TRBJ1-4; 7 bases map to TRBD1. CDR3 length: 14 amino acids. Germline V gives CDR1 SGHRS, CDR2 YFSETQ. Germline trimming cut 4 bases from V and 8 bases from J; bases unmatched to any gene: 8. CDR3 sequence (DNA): TGCGCCAGCAGCCGCGGGACAGATCGGGAAAAACTGTTTTTT. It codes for CASSRGTDREKLFF.

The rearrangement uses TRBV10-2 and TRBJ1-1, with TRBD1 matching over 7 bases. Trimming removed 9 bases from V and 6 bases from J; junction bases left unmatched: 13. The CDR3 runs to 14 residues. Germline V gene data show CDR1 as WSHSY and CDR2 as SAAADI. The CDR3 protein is CASHRVTGSAEAFF. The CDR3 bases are TGCGCCAGTCACAGGGTGACAGGGTCTGCTGAAGCTTTCTTT.

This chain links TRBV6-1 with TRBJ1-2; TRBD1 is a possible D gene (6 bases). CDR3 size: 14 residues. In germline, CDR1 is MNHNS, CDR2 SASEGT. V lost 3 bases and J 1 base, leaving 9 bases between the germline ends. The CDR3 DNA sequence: TGTGCCAGCAGTGACGGCAGGGGTAACTATGGCTACACCTTC. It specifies CASSDGRGNYGYTF.

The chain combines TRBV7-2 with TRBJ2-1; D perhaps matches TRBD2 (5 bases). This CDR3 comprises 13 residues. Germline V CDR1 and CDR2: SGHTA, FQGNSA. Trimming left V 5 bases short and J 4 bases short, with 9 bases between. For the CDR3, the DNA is TGTGCCAGCAGCCGTGGGGAGTACAATGAGCAGTTCTTC. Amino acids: CASSRGEYNEQFF.

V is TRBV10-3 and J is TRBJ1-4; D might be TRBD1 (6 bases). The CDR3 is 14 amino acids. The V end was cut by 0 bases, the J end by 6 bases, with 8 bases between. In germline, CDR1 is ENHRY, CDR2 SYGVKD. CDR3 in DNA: TGTGCCATCAGTGAGTCGACAGGTGATGAAAAACTGTTTTTT. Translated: CAISESTGDEKLFF.